This T cell receptor beta chain is drawn from a study of blood T cell repertoires in COVID-19. Germline trimming cut 0 bases from V and 9 bases from J; bases unmatched to any gene: 13. The length of the CDR3 is 17 residues. From germline, CDR1 is SGHAT and CDR2 FQNNGV. Here immunoSEQ multiplex PCR was the method, and the copy in TCRdb shows in-frame clones only, minus some. The table records roughly 270,000 clones, 85% of them present only once. The chain recombines TRBV11-2 with TRBJ2-2; TRBD2 agrees at 7 bases. Input material: PBMCs or T cells enriched from blood (not recorded which). The sequence came from a woman aged 45-65 years who had recovered from COVID-19. CDR3 sequence: CASSLEGRGSQHRELFF. The CDR3 DNA reads as TGTGCCAGCAGCTTAGAGGGGAGGGGCAGTCAACACCGGGAGCTGTTTTTT.